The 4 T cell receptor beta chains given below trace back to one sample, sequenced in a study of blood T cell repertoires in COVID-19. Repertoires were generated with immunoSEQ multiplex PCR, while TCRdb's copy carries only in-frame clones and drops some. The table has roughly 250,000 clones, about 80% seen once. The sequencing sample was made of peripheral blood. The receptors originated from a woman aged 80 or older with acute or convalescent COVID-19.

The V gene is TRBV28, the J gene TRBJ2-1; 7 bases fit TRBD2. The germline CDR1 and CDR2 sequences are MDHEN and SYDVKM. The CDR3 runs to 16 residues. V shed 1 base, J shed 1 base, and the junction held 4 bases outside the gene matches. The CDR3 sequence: CASSLYPGGSYNEQFF. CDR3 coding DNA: TGTGCCAGCAGTTTATACCCGGGGGGATCCTACAATGAGCAGTTCTTC.

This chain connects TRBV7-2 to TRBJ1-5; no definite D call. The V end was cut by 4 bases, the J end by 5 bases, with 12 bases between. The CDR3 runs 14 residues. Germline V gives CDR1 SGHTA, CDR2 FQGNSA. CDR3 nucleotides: TGTGCCAGCAGCTCCTCAGGTAGAGATCAGCCCCAGCATTTT. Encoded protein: CASSSSGRDQPQHF.

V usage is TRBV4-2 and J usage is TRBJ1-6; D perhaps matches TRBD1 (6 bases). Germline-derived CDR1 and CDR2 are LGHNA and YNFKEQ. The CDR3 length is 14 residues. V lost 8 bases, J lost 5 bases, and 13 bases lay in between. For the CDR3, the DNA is TGTGCCAGCGGGGGGGCAACAAATAATTCACCCCTCCACTTT. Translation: CASGGATNNSPLHF.

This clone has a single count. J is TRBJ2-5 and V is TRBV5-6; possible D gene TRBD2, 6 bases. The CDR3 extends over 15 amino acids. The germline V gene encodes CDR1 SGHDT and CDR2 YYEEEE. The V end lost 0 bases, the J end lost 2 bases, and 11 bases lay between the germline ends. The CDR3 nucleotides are TGTGCCAGCAGCTTGGTGGCGGGGTATCAAGAGACCCAGTACTTC. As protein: CASSLVAGYQETQYF.